A selection of T cell receptor beta chains follows, all from one sample in a study of blood T cells in healthy people across ages. TCRdb re-called the 5' RACE reads with MiXCR, one entry per CDR3 protein. The sample holds some 700,000 distinct CDR3 sequences, approximately 39% seen once. The specimen was blood. The source is a woman between 55 and 75 years old in good health. Each CDR3 is given with its conserved first and last residue. D genes are given only for firm matches. Size is omitted from some rows. Given values are once, few, many or a class for expanded clones.

NA TRBJ2-1 TRBV29-1 TRBD1 CSVKGQGIYNEQFF TGCAGCGTTAAGGGACAGGGTATCTACAATGAGCAGTTCTTC
NA TRBJ1-4 TRBV30 NA CAWSVGTGDNEKLFF TGTGCCTGGAGTGTAGGGACGGGAGATAATGAAAAACTGTTTTTT
many TRBJ2-7 TRBV10-3 NA CAIREGGEQYF TGTGCCATCAGAGAGGGTGGCGAGCAGTACTTC
few TRBJ2-5 TRBV12-3/TRBV12-4 TRBD1 CASRPGQGFSWTQYF TGTGCCAGCAGACCGGGACAGGGCTTTTCATGGACCCAGTACTTC
NA TRBJ2-7 TRBV27 TRBD2 CASSSRLAGSYEQYF TGTGCCAGCAGTTCCCGACTAGCGGGGAGCTACGAGCAGTACTTC
NA TRBJ2-1 TRBV6-1 NA CASSDWWGSYNEQFF TGTGCCAGCAGTGATTGGTGGGGCTCCTACAATGAGCAGTTCTTC
NA TRBJ2-1 TRBV7-2 TRBD2 CASSLRTSGRVLSHEQFF TGTGCCAGCAGCTTACGTACTAGCGGGAGAGTTTTGTCGCATGAGCAGTTCTTC
many TRBJ2-3 TRBV10-3 NA CAISGVGTDTQYF TGTGCCATCAGTGGCGTGGGCACAGATACGCAGTATTTT
few TRBJ2-3 TRBV7-9 NA CASSLVLVSTDTQYF TGTGCCAGCAGCTTAGTCCTAGTTAGCACAGATACGCAGTATTTT
once TRBJ1-2 TRBV7-8 NA CASRPVKGPSTRGYTF TGTGCCAGCAGGCCCGTGAAAGGGCCTTCAACGCGGGGCTACACCTTC
NA TRBJ2-5 TRBV7-2 TRBD2 CASSLVASGVTYQETQYF TGTGCCAGCAGCTTAGTGGCTAGCGGAGTTACGTACCAAGAGACCCAGTACTTC
NA TRBJ1-2 TRBV15 NA CATRKPFIRDPRLGGYTF TGTGCCACCAGAAAGCCTTTTATCCGGGACCCGAGGCTGGGAGGCTACACCTTC
many TRBJ2-5 TRBV20-1 TRBD2 CSASNTPGGMETQYF TGCAGTGCTAGTAACACCCCGGGGGGGATGGAGACCCAGTACTTC
NA TRBJ1-2 TRBV18 NA CASSPPGTTNYGYTF TGTGCCAGCTCACCACCGGGGACAACTAACTATGGCTACACCTTC
NA TRBJ1-1 TRBV20-1 TRBD1 CSASWDRDTEAFF TGCAGTGCTAGCTGGGACAGGGACACTGAAGCTTTCTTT
NA TRBJ2-5 TRBV28 TRBD1 CASRPGQGYETQYF TGTGCCAGCAGACCGGGACAGGGGTACGAGACCCAGTACTTC
few TRBJ1-1 TRBV18 NA CASSPAGLNPEAFF TGTGCCAGCTCACCCGCAGGGCTCAACCCTGAAGCTTTCTTT
NA TRBJ2-7 TRBV20-1 NA CSASDPTGTYEQYF TGCAGTGCTTCGGACCCGACAGGTACCTACGAGCAGTACTTC
NA TRBJ2-1 TRBV29-1 NA CSVRLADARGEQFF TGCAGCGTGCGTCTAGCGGACGCCAGGGGGGAGCAGTTCTTC
NA TRBJ2-5 TRBV5-1 NA CASSVATSQETQYF TGCGCCAGCAGCGTGGCCACTAGCCAAGAGACCCAGTACTTC
NA TRBJ1-1 TRBV7-9 NA CASSLSAYGAFF TGTGCCAGCAGCTTGTCGGCCTATGGGGCTTTCTTT
few TRBJ2-7 TRBV9 NA CASSVDWARGSEQYF TGTGCCAGCAGCGTAGACTGGGCGCGGGGAAGCGAGCAGTACTTC
NA TRBJ2-2 TRBV7-3 NA CASSETAYKNTGELFF TGTGCCAGCAGCGAAACAGCCTACAAGAACACCGGGGAGCTGTTTTTT
many TRBJ1-2 TRBV4-1 TRBD1 CASSQDRQGSDGYTF TGCGCCAGCAGCCAAGATAGACAGGGTAGCGATGGCTACACCTTC
few TRBJ1-2 TRBV5-1 NA CASSVGPGQGWGYTF NA
few TRBJ2-5 TRBV11-2 TRBD2 CASSTLAGDVVKTQYF TGTGCCAGCAGCACCCTAGCGGGAGATGTCGTGAAGACCCAGTACTTC
few TRBJ2-5 TRBV7-9 NA CASGGSEGAETQYF TGTGCCAGCGGAGGGTCTGAAGGGGCAGAGACCCAGTACTTC
NA TRBJ1-2 TRBV6-1 NA CACSDQGLDDGYTF TGTGCCTGCAGTGATCAGGGGCTTGACGATGGCTACACCTTC
many TRBJ2-5 TRBV7-2 NA CASSENRETQYF TGTGCCAGCAGCGAGAATAGGGAGACCCAGTACTTC
few TRBJ2-3 TRBV20-1 NA CSARDRGVAGDTQYF TGCAGTGCTAGAGATCGCGGCGTGGCGGGGGATACGCAGTATTTT
NA TRBJ1-1 TRBV10-3 NA CAISESRRVGMNTEAFF TGTGCCATCAGTGAGTCGCGGAGGGTAGGAATGAACACTGAAGCTTTCTTT
NA TRBJ2-3 TRBV10-3 TRBD1 CAISQNIGQGGPDTQYF TGTGCCATCAGCCAAAATATAGGACAAGGGGGCCCAGATACGCAGTATTTT
NA TRBJ2-2 TRBV9 NA CASSGTGLRGHTGELFF TGTGCCAGCAGCGGAACCGGACTAAGGGGACACACCGGGGAGCTGTTTTTT
NA TRBJ2-7 TRBV5-1 TRBD2 CASSSGLIRSGSSWEQYF TGCGCCAGCAGCTCGGGGTTGATACGGAGCGGGAGTTCTTGGGAGCAGTACTTC
NA TRBJ2-1 TRBV7-3 NA CASSLNEKVHNEQFF TGTGCCAGCAGCTTAAATGAGAAAGTCCACAATGAGCAGTTCTTC
NA TRBJ2-7 TRBV9 TRBD1 CASSASDRAFYEQYF TGTGCCAGCAGCGCATCGGACAGGGCCTTCTACGAGCAGTACTTC
few TRBJ2-5 TRBV3-1 NA CASIFQETQYF TGTGCCAGCATCTTTCAAGAGACCCAGTACTTC
NA TRBJ2-3 TRBV20-1 NA CSVRPSTDTQYF TGCAGCGTAAGGCCGAGCACAGATACGCAGTATTTT
many TRBJ1-1 TRBV12-3/TRBV12-4 TRBD1 CASSLGQGAPEAFF TGTGCCAGCAGTCTAGGACAGGGGGCCCCTGAAGCTTTCTTT
many TRBJ2-7 TRBV20-1 NA CSATQGYEQYF TGCAGTGCTACCCAGGGCTACGAGCAGTACTTC
few TRBJ1-1 TRBV20-1 NA CSARDYLREMNTEAFF TGCAGTGCTAGAGACTATTTGCGGGAAATGAACACTGAAGCTTTCTTT
few TRBJ2-7 TRBV27 NA CASSADTSYEQYF TGTGCCAGCAGTGCGGACACCTCCTACGAGCAGTACTTC
NA TRBJ1-2 TRBV5-1 NA CASSLEASQNYGYTF TGCGCCAGCAGCTTGGAAGCCAGCCAAAACTATGGCTACACCTTC
many TRBJ2-5 TRBV7-7 TRBD2 CASSPEQGLGSEQYF TGTGCTAGCAGCCCCGAGCAGGGACTAGGGAGTGAGCAGTACTTC
few TRBJ2-7 TRBV6-6 TRBD1 CASSYSTRTGGYEQYF TGTGCCAGCAGTTACTCTACTCGGACAGGGGGCTACGAGCAGTACTTC
many TRBJ2-5 TRBV9 NA CASSVGTAQETQYF TGTGCCAGCAGCGTAGGGACTGCGCAAGAGACCCAGTACTTC
NA TRBJ1-1 TRBV6-1 TRBD1 CASITGAPLEAFF TGTGCCAGCATTACAGGGGCCCCACTTGAAGCTTTCTTT
NA TRBJ2-3 TRBV4-2 NA CASSHGGITQGDTQYF TGTGCCAGCAGCCACGGCGGGATCACTCAAGGGGATACGCAGTATTTT
NA TRBJ2-7 TRBV7-6 TRBD2 CASSLSSGSGEQYF TGTGCCAGCAGCTTATCTAGCGGGAGCGGCGAGCAGTACTTC
once TRBJ2-5 TRBV10-3 TRBD2 CAIRGGLAGDGHEQYF TGTGCCATCAGGGGTGGACTAGCGGGAGATGGTCATGAGCAGTACTTC